This T cell receptor (beta chain) originates from a study of shared clonotypes between healthy human individuals. Study-level points and caveats: The study generally estimated greater richness for naive than memory subsets.

CD45RO-negative, CCR7-positively selected cells formed the naive CD8 fraction, excluding terminally differentiated effector memory CD45RA+ cells. A remark on this clone: Its antigen is not identified.

Repertoires were generated with immunoSEQ multiplex PCR, while TCRdb's copy carries only in-frame clones and drops some. Of about 2,200,000 clones listed, 85% to 95% are singletons. V lost 4 bases, J lost 2 bases, and 15 bases lay in between. CDR1 SNHLY and CDR2 FYNNEI come from the germline V gene. The length of the CDR3 is 15 residues. This receptor was obtained from a man younger than 35 in good health. Some clones in this sample may be carry-over from other donors' samples. The V call is TRBV2, the J call TRBJ2-7; possibly TRBD1 or TRBD2 for D (5 bases each). The sample comprised naive CD8+ T cells from PBMCs. CDR3 loop: CASSGRGRKTYEQYF. The CDR3 DNA reads TGTGCCAGCAGTGGTAGGGGACGGAAGACCTACGAGCAGTACTTC.